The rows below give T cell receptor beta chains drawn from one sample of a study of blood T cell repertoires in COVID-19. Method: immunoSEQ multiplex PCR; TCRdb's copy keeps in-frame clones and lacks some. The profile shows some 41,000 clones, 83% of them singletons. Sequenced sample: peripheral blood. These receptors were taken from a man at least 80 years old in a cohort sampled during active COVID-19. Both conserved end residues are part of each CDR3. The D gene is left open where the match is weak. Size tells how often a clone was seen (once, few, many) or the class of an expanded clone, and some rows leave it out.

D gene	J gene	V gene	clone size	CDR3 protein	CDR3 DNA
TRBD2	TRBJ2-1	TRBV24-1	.	CATRPGRAGTNEQFF	TGTGCCACCAGACCCGGGAGGGCGGGTACGAATGAGCAGTTCTTC
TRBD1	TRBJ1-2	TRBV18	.	CASSPRTGEVEGYTF	TGTGCCAGCTCACCCCGGACAGGGGAGGTAGAAGGCTACACCTTC
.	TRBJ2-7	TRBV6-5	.	CASSSPRGGSYEQYF	TGTGCCAGCAGTTCGCCGCGAGGGGGCTCCTACGAGCAGTACTTC
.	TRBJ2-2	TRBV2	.	CASRQQGTGELFF	TGTGCCAGCAGGCAACAGGGTACCGGGGAGCTGTTTTTT
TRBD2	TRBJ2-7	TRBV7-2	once	CASSLASRGGLYEQYF	TGTGCCAGCAGCTTAGCGTCGCGGGGGGGCCTTTACGAGCAGTACTTC
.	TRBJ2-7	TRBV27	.	CASSQGFGSYEQYF	TGTGCCAGCAGCCAAGGATTCGGGAGCTACGAGCAGTACTTC
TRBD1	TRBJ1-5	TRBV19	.	CASSLQGSMDQPQHF	TGTGCCAGTAGTCTACAGGGGAGTATGGATCAGCCCCAGCATTTT
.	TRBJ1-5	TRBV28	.	CASSAGHSNQPQHF	TGTGCCAGCAGTGCAGGACATAGCAATCAGCCCCAGCATTTT
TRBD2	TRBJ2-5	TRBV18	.	CASSPLRTSGVKETQYF	TGTGCCAGCTCACCACTTAGGACTAGCGGGGTTAAAGAGACCCAGTACTTC
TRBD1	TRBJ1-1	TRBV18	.	CASSPKTGINTEAFF	TGTGCCAGCTCACCAAAGACAGGGATAAACACTGAAGCTTTCTTT